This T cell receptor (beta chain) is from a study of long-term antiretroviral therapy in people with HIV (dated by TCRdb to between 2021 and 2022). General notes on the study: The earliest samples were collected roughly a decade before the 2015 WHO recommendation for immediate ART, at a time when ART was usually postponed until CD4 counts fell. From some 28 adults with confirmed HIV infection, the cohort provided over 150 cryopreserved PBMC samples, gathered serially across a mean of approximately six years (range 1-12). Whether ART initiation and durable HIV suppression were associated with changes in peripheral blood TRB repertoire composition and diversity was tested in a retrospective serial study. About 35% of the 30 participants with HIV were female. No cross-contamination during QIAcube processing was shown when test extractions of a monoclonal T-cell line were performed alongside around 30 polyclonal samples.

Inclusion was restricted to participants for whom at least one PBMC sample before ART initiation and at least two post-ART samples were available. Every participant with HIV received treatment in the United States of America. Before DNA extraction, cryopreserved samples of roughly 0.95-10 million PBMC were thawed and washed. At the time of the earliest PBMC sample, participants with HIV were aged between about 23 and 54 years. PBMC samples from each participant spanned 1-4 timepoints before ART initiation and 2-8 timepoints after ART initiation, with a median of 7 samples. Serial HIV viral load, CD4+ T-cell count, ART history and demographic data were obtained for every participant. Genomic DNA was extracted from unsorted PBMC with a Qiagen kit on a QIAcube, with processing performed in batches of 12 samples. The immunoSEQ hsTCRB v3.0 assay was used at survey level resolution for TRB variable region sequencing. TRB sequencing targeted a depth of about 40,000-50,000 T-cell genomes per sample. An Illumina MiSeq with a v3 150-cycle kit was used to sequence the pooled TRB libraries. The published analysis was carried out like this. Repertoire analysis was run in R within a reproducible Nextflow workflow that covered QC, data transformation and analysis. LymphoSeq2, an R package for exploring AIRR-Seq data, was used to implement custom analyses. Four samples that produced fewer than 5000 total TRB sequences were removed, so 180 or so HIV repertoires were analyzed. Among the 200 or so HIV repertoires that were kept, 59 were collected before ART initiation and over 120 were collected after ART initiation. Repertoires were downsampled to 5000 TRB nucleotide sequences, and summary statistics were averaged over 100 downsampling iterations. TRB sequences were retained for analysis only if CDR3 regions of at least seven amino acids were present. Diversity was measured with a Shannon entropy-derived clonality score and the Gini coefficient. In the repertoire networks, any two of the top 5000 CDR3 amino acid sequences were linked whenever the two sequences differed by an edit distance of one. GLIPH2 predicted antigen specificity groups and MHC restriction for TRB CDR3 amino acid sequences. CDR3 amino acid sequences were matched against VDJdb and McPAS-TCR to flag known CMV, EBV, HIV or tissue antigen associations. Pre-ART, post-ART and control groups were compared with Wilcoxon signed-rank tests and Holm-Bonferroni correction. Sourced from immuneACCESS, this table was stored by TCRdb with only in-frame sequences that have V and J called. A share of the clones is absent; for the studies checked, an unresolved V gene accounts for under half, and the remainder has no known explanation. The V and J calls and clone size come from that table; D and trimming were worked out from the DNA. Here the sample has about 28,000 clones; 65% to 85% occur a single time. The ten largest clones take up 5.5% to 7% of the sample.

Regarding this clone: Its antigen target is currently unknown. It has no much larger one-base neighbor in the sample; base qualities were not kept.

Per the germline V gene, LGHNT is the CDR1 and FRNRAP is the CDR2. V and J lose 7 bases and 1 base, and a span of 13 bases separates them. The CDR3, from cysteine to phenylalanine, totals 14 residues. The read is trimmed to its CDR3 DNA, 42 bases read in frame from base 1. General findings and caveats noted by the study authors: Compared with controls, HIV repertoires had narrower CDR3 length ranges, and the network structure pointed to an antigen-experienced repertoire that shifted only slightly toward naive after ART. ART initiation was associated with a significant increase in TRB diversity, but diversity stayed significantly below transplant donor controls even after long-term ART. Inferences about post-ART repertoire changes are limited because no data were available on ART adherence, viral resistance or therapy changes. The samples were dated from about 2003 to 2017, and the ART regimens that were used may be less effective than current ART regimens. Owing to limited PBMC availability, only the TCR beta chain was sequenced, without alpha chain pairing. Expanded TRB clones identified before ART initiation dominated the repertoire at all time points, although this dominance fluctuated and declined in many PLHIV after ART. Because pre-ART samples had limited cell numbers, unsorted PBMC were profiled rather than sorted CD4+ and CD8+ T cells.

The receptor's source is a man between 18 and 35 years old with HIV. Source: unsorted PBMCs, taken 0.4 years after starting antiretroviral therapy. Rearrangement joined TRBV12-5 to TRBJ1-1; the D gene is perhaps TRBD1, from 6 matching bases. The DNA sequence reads TGTGCTAGTGTCGATGGGGGGGCGAACACTGAAGCTTTCTTT. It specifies CASVDGGANTEAFF.